The rows below give T cell receptor beta chains drawn from one sample of a study of blood T cells in healthy people across ages. A single record per CDR3 protein comes from TCRdb applying MiXCR to the 5' RACE reads. Of around 1.7 million distinct CDR3 sequences in the sample, 28% were seen once. Sequencing input: blood. The receptors stem from a woman aged 25 to 45 in good health. CDR3s include the opening cysteine and the closing phenylalanine or tryptophan. Fields, in order: D gene, clone size, V gene, J gene, CDR3 protein, CDR3 DNA. The D gene is left open where the match is weak. The size field is filled for only some rows; it gives once, few, many or a size class.

d_call: NA
clone_size: few
v_call: TRBV25-1
j_call: TRBJ1-2
cdr3_aa: CASSTAFGTDPNYGYTF
cdr3_nt: TGTGCCAGCAGTACAGCATTCGGGACTGATCCTAACTATGGCTACACCTTC

d_call: NA
clone_size: NA
v_call: TRBV7-2
j_call: TRBJ1-5
cdr3_aa: CASSSSEWQPQHF
cdr3_nt: TGTGCCAGCAGCAGTTCCGAGTGGCAGCCCCAGCATTTT

d_call: NA
clone_size: NA
v_call: TRBV12-3/TRBV12-4
j_call: TRBJ2-1
cdr3_aa: CSSSPGLPNEQFF
cdr3_nt: TGTTCCAGCAGCCCGGGACTTCCCAATGAGCAGTTCTTC

d_call: TRBD1
clone_size: once
v_call: TRBV20-1
j_call: TRBJ1-2
cdr3_aa: CSAKKTGGNGYTF
cdr3_nt: TGCAGTGCCAAAAAAACAGGGGGAAATGGCTACACCTTC

d_call: TRBD2
clone_size: NA
v_call: TRBV2
j_call: TRBJ2-3
cdr3_aa: CASAVREGRTDTQYF
cdr3_nt: TGTGCCAGTGCTGTGCGGGAGGGACGCACAGATACGCAGTATTTT

d_call: NA
clone_size: NA
v_call: TRBV7-2
j_call: TRBJ1-1
cdr3_aa: CASSNLGSVNTEAFF
cdr3_nt: TGTGCCAGCAGCAACCTCGGGTCAGTGAACACTGAAGCTTTCTTT

d_call: NA
clone_size: NA
v_call: TRBV20-1
j_call: TRBJ2-5
cdr3_aa: CSAFLGGSGETQYF
cdr3_nt: TGCAGTGCTTTTTTAGGAGGTTCGGGGGAGACCCAGTACTTC

d_call: NA
clone_size: few
v_call: TRBV12-5
j_call: TRBJ2-7
cdr3_aa: CASGLGGAFYEQYF
cdr3_nt: TGTGCTAGTGGTTTGGGGGGGGCCTTCTACGAGCAGTACTTC

d_call: NA
clone_size: NA
v_call: TRBV29-1
j_call: TRBJ2-1
cdr3_aa: CSVEGSTELSYNEQFF
cdr3_nt: TGCAGCGTCGAGGGTTCGACAGAGCTCTCCTACAATGAGCAGTTCTTC

d_call: TRBD2
clone_size: NA
v_call: TRBV6-5
j_call: TRBJ2-1
cdr3_aa: CASRYSGRTYNEQFF
cdr3_nt: TGTGCCAGCAGGTATAGCGGGAGGACCTACAATGAGCAGTTCTTC

d_call: NA
clone_size: NA
v_call: TRBV20-1
j_call: TRBJ2-1
cdr3_aa: CSARASSAENEQFF
cdr3_nt: TGCAGTGCTAGAGCCAGCTCGGCTGAAAATGAGCAGTTCTTC

d_call: NA
clone_size: NA
v_call: TRBV4-3
j_call: TRBJ2-3
cdr3_aa: CASSQEVAGTDTQYF
cdr3_nt: TGCGCCAGCAGCCAAGAGGTAGCGGGCACAGATACGCAGTATTTT

d_call: TRBD1
clone_size: many
v_call: TRBV12-3/TRBV12-4
j_call: TRBJ2-1
cdr3_aa: CASSRGQGNYNEQFF
cdr3_nt: TGTGCCAGCAGCCGGGGACAGGGCAATTACAATGAGCAGTTCTTC

d_call: TRBD1
clone_size: many
v_call: TRBV6-5
j_call: TRBJ1-2
cdr3_aa: CASRKGQTSNYGYTF
cdr3_nt: TGTGCCAGCAGAAAGGGACAGACCTCTAACTATGGCTACACCTTC

d_call: NA
clone_size: NA
v_call: TRBV12-3/TRBV12-4
j_call: TRBJ2-2
cdr3_aa: CASSLDLGIPGELFF
cdr3_nt: TGTGCCAGCAGTTTAGATTTGGGGATTCCCGGGGAGCTGTTTTTT

d_call: NA
clone_size: few
v_call: TRBV29-1
j_call: TRBJ1-1
cdr3_aa: CSVMDGDTEAFF
cdr3_nt: TGCAGCGTGATGGACGGGGACACTGAAGCTTTCTTT

d_call: NA
clone_size: many
v_call: TRBV7-9
j_call: TRBJ2-7
cdr3_aa: CASSGLQHGSYEQYF
cdr3_nt: TGTGCCAGCAGCGGTCTCCAACATGGTTCCTACGAGCAGTACTTC

d_call: NA
clone_size: few
v_call: TRBV7-9
j_call: TRBJ1-1
cdr3_aa: CASSLVREREAFF
cdr3_nt: TGTGCCAGCAGCTTAGTGCGAGAGCGTGAAGCTTTCTTT

d_call: TRBD2
clone_size: few
v_call: TRBV12-3/TRBV12-4
j_call: TRBJ2-4
cdr3_aa: CASSLSGRGIQYF
cdr3_nt: TGTGCCAGCAGTTTAAGCGGGAGGGGCATTCAGTACTTC

d_call: TRBD2
clone_size: few
v_call: TRBV5-1
j_call: TRBJ2-1
cdr3_aa: CASSFSGSIYEQFF
cdr3_nt: TGCGCCAGCAGCTTTAGCGGGAGTATCTATGAGCAGTTCTTC

d_call: TRBD2
clone_size: few
v_call: TRBV28
j_call: TRBJ2-1
cdr3_aa: CASRAPGLAGGRDEQFF
cdr3_nt: TGTGCCAGCAGGGCACCGGGACTAGCGGGAGGGCGAGATGAGCAGTTCTTC

d_call: NA
clone_size: few
v_call: TRBV6-2/TRBV6-3
j_call: TRBJ1-2
cdr3_aa: CASSYSGASYGYTF
cdr3_nt: TGTGCCAGCAGTTACTCGGGGGCGAGCTATGGCTACACCTTC

d_call: NA
clone_size: many
v_call: TRBV14
j_call: TRBJ2-5
cdr3_aa: CASSLLSLPQETQYF
cdr3_nt: TGTGCCAGCAGCCTCCTCAGTCTCCCCCAAGAGACCCAGTACTTC

d_call: NA
clone_size: few
v_call: TRBV20-1
j_call: TRBJ1-2
cdr3_aa: CRERVCAAGSYGYTF
cdr3_nt: TGCAGGGAGCGGGTCTGCGCAGCGGGGAGCTATGGCTACACCTTC

d_call: NA
clone_size: few
v_call: TRBV12-3/TRBV12-4
j_call: TRBJ2-1
cdr3_aa: CASSEENYYNEQFF
cdr3_nt: TGTGCCAGCAGTGAAGAGAATTACTACAATGAGCAGTTCTTC

d_call: TRBD2
clone_size: many
v_call: TRBV9
j_call: TRBJ2-7
cdr3_aa: CASSVAPLSGGAEEQYF
cdr3_nt: TGTGCCAGCAGCGTAGCCCCTCTGTCGGGGGGGGCGGAAGAGCAGTACTTC

d_call: TRBD1
clone_size: NA
v_call: TRBV6-2/TRBV6-3
j_call: TRBJ1-5
cdr3_aa: CVSTMTGGLAQPQHF
cdr3_nt: TGTGTCAGCACTATGACAGGGGGCTTAGCTCAGCCCCAGCATTTT

d_call: NA
clone_size: NA
v_call: TRBV4-2
j_call: TRBJ2-7
cdr3_aa: CASSPVVSPYEQYF
cdr3_nt: TGTGCCAGCAGCCCCGTGGTATCTCCCTACGAGCAGTACTTC

d_call: NA
clone_size: few
v_call: TRBV7-3
j_call: TRBJ1-2
cdr3_aa: CASSLETGDGYTF
cdr3_nt: TGTGCCAGCAGCTTAGAGACAGGCGATGGCTACACCTTC

d_call: NA
clone_size: many
v_call: TRBV15
j_call: TRBJ2-7
cdr3_aa: CATSRDDRASRYEQYF
cdr3_nt: TGTGCCACCAGCAGAGATGATCGGGCTAGTAGATACGAGCAGTACTTC

d_call: NA
clone_size: NA
v_call: TRBV9
j_call: TRBJ1-1
cdr3_aa: CASSVESGAGAFF
cdr3_nt: TGTGCCAGCAGCGTAGAGTCGGGGGCTGGAGCTTTCTTT

d_call: NA
clone_size: NA
v_call: TRBV12-3/TRBV12-4
j_call: TRBJ2-1
cdr3_aa: CASGKRGPYNEQFF
cdr3_nt: TGTGCCAGCGGAAAGCGAGGCCCCTACAATGAGCAGTTCTTC

d_call: TRBD2
clone_size: few
v_call: TRBV10-3
j_call: TRBJ2-3
cdr3_aa: CAISSGGAADTQYF
cdr3_nt: TGTGCCATAAGTAGCGGGGGGGCCGCAGATACGCAGTATTTT

d_call: TRBD2
clone_size: many
v_call: TRBV5-1
j_call: TRBJ2-3
cdr3_aa: CASSVEWTSGYTDTQYF
cdr3_nt: TGCGCCAGCAGCGTCGAATGGACTAGCGGATACACAGATACGCAGTATTTT

d_call: NA
clone_size: few
v_call: TRBV29-1
j_call: TRBJ1-2
cdr3_aa: CSVEWGRGYTF
cdr3_nt: TGCAGCGTTGAATGGGGGAGAGGCTACACCTTC

d_call: TRBD1
clone_size: NA
v_call: TRBV15
j_call: TRBJ2-5
cdr3_aa: CATSLTHGTVETQYF
cdr3_nt: TGTGCCACCAGCCTTACACATGGGACAGTTGAGACCCAGTACTTC

d_call: TRBD1
clone_size: few
v_call: TRBV29-1
j_call: TRBJ1-1
cdr3_aa: CSVHTGTGGGTEAFF
cdr3_nt: TGCAGCGTCCACACCGGGACAGGCGGGGGGACTGAAGCTTTCTTT

d_call: TRBD1
clone_size: few
v_call: TRBV5-1
j_call: TRBJ2-7
cdr3_aa: CASSPTGQGGGEQYF
cdr3_nt: TGCGCCAGCAGCCCTACCGGACAGGGCGGTGGCGAGCAGTACTTC

d_call: NA
clone_size: NA
v_call: TRBV7-2
j_call: TRBJ1-2
cdr3_aa: CASSLRGWTEYKNYGYTF
cdr3_nt: TGTGCCAGCAGCTTAAGGGGCTGGACGGAGTATAAAAACTATGGCTACACCTTC

d_call: NA
clone_size: NA
v_call: TRBV7-2
j_call: TRBJ2-3
cdr3_aa: CASSRWTVSTDTQYF
cdr3_nt: TGTGCCAGCAGCAGATGGACAGTCAGCACAGATACGCAGTATTTT

d_call: TRBD1
clone_size: NA
v_call: TRBV20-1
j_call: TRBJ2-7
cdr3_aa: CSATPGQGLEQYF
cdr3_nt: TGCAGTGCTACTCCGGGACAGGGTCTCGAGCAGTACTTC

d_call: NA
clone_size: NA
v_call: TRBV7-9
j_call: TRBJ1-5
cdr3_aa: CASSFGPGTNQPQHF
cdr3_nt: TGTGCCAGCAGCTTCGGACCCGGGACCAATCAGCCCCAGCATTTT

d_call: NA
clone_size: many
v_call: TRBV12-3/TRBV12-4
j_call: TRBJ2-7
cdr3_aa: CASSGARKGHEQYF
cdr3_nt: TGTGCCAGCAGTGGCGCCAGGAAGGGCCACGAGCAGTACTTC

d_call: NA
clone_size: many
v_call: TRBV3-1
j_call: TRBJ1-2
cdr3_aa: CASSQVSKANYGYTF
cdr3_nt: TGTGCCAGCAGCCAAGTTAGTAAGGCTAACTATGGCTACACCTTC

d_call: TRBD1
clone_size: few
v_call: TRBV7-9
j_call: TRBJ2-5
cdr3_aa: CASSPRNAGTGEETQYF
cdr3_nt: TGTGCCAGCAGCCCAAGGAATGCCGGGACAGGGGAAGAGACCCAGTACTTC

d_call: TRBD2
clone_size: few
v_call: TRBV4-1
j_call: TRBJ2-1
cdr3_aa: CASSQLAGGSPQFF
cdr3_nt: TGCGCCAGCAGCCAACTAGCGGGAGGTTCCCCCCAGTTCTTC

d_call: NA
clone_size: NA
v_call: TRBV6-6
j_call: TRBJ2-2
cdr3_aa: CASRPRLTGELFF
cdr3_nt: TGTGCCAGCAGACCAAGACTCACCGGGGAGCTGTTTTTT

d_call: NA
clone_size: few
v_call: TRBV6-6
j_call: TRBJ1-2
cdr3_aa: CASRDAGREMAGYTF
cdr3_nt: TGTGCCAGCAGAGACGCGGGACGCGAGATGGCTGGCTACACCTTC

d_call: NA
clone_size: NA
v_call: TRBV11-2
j_call: TRBJ2-1
cdr3_aa: CASSSPGQSSYNEQFF
cdr3_nt: TGTGCCAGCAGCTCGCCAGGGCAGAGCTCCTACAATGAGCAGTTCTTC

d_call: NA
clone_size: NA
v_call: TRBV27
j_call: TRBJ2-1
cdr3_aa: CASSLSGTRSSYNEQFF
cdr3_nt: TGTGCCAGCAGCCTCTCCGGGACTCGGAGCTCCTACAATGAGCAGTTCTTC

d_call: TRBD1
clone_size: NA
v_call: TRBV29-1
j_call: TRBJ2-6
cdr3_aa: CSVLGGPGANVLTF
cdr3_nt: TGCAGCGTTCTAGGGGGCCCTGGGGCCAACGTCCTGACTTTC

d_call: NA
clone_size: NA
v_call: TRBV3-1
j_call: TRBJ2-7
cdr3_aa: CASSPQPLGEQYF
cdr3_nt: TGTGCCAGCAGCCCCCAACCTCTGGGCGAGCAGTACTTC

d_call: TRBD2
clone_size: NA
v_call: TRBV20-1
j_call: TRBJ2-5
cdr3_aa: CSARTSGTQETQYF
cdr3_nt: TGCAGTGCTAGAACTAGCGGAACCCAAGAGACCCAGTACTTC

d_call: NA
clone_size: few
v_call: TRBV6-1
j_call: TRBJ2-3
cdr3_aa: CASSGYRIDTQYF
cdr3_nt: TGTGCCAGCAGTGGTTATCGCATAGATACGCAGTATTTT

d_call: TRBD1
clone_size: NA
v_call: TRBV4-1
j_call: TRBJ1-3
cdr3_aa: CASSQGPTGTGNTIYF
cdr3_nt: TGCGCCAGCAGCCAAGGCCCGACAGGGACTGGAAACACCATATATTTT

d_call: TRBD1
clone_size: few
v_call: TRBV12-5
j_call: TRBJ2-5
cdr3_aa: CASGLGQGLETQYF
cdr3_nt: TGTGCTAGTGGTTTAGGACAGGGGCTGGAGACCCAGTACTTC